This T cell receptor (beta chain) was documented in a study of cytomegalovirus exposure and HLA in healthy donors. The wider study: Earlier work reported about 110 million unique TCR beta sequences from about 170 million T cells.

J was trimmed by 7 bases and V by 3 bases; bases with no gene match: 9. Germline CDR1 reads LNHDA; CDR2 reads SQIVND (reference sequence). There are 15 residues in the CDR3. 13 Jbeta primers and 60 Vbeta primers were used for the PCR. The assay was immunoSEQ multiplex PCR, and TCRdb's table has in-frame clones only and misses some. The data hold about 180,000 clones, with around 80% observed a single time. Study observations and caveats: In a later analysis, roughly 17,000 TCR beta sequences were associated with HLA alleles at 0.05 false discovery rate. Reports showed the classifier diagnosing cytomegalovirus status with high specificity and sensitivity. Because they were indistinguishable, some V segments, including TRBV6-2 and TRBV6-3, were excluded.

As regards this clone: As yet, its antigen is unknown.

The V call is TRBV19, the J call TRBJ1-2; 9 bases agree with TRBD1. Sequencing input: PBMCs. This clonotype originated in a woman in her fifties or sixties in good health and CMV-seronegative. The CDR3 nucleotides read TGTGCCAGTAGTATCCGGGACAGGGATGTCGGTGGCTACACCTTC. This codes for CASSIRDRDVGGYTF. Together with reference TRBV19 and TRBJ1-2, the CDR3 gives the full variable domain: DGGITQSPKYLFRKEGQNVTLSCEQNLNHDAMYWYRQDPGQGLRLIYYSQIVNDFQKGDIAEGYSVSREKKESFPLTVTSAQKNPTAFYLCASSIRDRDVGGYTFGSGTRLTVV.